These T cell receptor beta chains were read from a single sample in a study of blood T cell repertoires in COVID-19. Assay used: immunoSEQ multiplex PCR; TCRdb lists only in-frame clones, some missing. This table has 160,000 or so clones, roughly nine tenths appearing once. Sequencing was performed on peripheral blood. These receptors were taken from a woman in her sixties or seventies with acute or convalescent COVID-19. Each CDR3 is given with its conserved first and last residue. Each record gives: CDR3 DNA, CDR3 protein, J gene, clone size, D gene, V gene. D genes are given only for firm matches. Rows may omit the clone size; those that give it use once, few, many or a size class.

CDR3 DNA: TGCGCCAGCAGCTTGGTTAAGGGACAGAACACCGGGGAGCTGTTTTTT; CDR3 protein: CASSLVKGQNTGELFF; J gene: TRBJ2-2; clone size: once; D gene: -; V gene: TRBV5-1
CDR3 DNA: TGTGCCAGCTCACCACCGGTCTCGAGGGAGGGGAACAATGAGCAGTTCTTC; CDR3 protein: CASSPPVSREGNNEQFF; J gene: TRBJ2-1; clone size: -; D gene: TRBD2; V gene: TRBV18
CDR3 DNA: TGTGCCAGCAGTTTCGGACAGGGGAACACCATATATTTT; CDR3 protein: CASSFGQGNTIYF; J gene: TRBJ1-3; clone size: -; D gene: TRBD1; V gene: TRBV12-3/TRBV12-4
CDR3 DNA: TGTGCTAGTGGCGACGACAGGGGGATCGACAATGAGCAGTTCTTC; CDR3 protein: CASGDDRGIDNEQFF; J gene: TRBJ2-1; clone size: -; D gene: TRBD1; V gene: TRBV12-5
CDR3 DNA: TGTGCCAGCAGCCCGGGGATGGGGTTCAATCAGCCCCAGCATTTT; CDR3 protein: CASSPGMGFNQPQHF; J gene: TRBJ1-5; clone size: -; D gene: -; V gene: TRBV7-2
CDR3 DNA: TGTGCCAGCAGCCATTCACAGGGGGTGAACACTGAAGCTTTCTTT; CDR3 protein: CASSHSQGVNTEAFF; J gene: TRBJ1-1; clone size: -; D gene: TRBD1; V gene: TRBV4-2
CDR3 DNA: TGTGCCAGCAGCTCCCGGGTCTCCCCGGGGTCACCCCTCCACTTT; CDR3 protein: CASSSRVSPGSPLHF; J gene: TRBJ1-6; clone size: -; D gene: -; V gene: TRBV7-2
CDR3 DNA: TGTGCCAGCAGCCACGGGGGGAACGGCTACACCTTC; CDR3 protein: CASSHGGNGYTF; J gene: TRBJ1-2; clone size: -; D gene: -; V gene: TRBV3-1/TRBV3-2
CDR3 DNA: TGCGCCAGCAGCCGACTAGCGGGATCCACAGATACGCAGTATTTT; CDR3 protein: CASSRLAGSTDTQYF; J gene: TRBJ2-3; clone size: once; D gene: TRBD2; V gene: TRBV4-3
CDR3 DNA: TGTGCCAGCAGCCCATGGGGGCCGGTGGCGTACCACGAGCAGTACTTC; CDR3 protein: CASSPWGPVAYHEQYF; J gene: TRBJ2-7; clone size: -; D gene: -; V gene: TRBV5-6
CDR3 DNA: TGTGCCAGCACCATAAGGTCCCGGGTGACTGAAGCTTTCTTT; CDR3 protein: CASTIRSRVTEAFF; J gene: TRBJ1-1; clone size: -; D gene: -; V gene: TRBV6-5
CDR3 DNA: TGCGCCAGCAGCCCGTTGGTTGGAGGCCGGTGGGAGCAGTTCTTC; CDR3 protein: CASSPLVGGRWEQFF; J gene: TRBJ2-1; clone size: -; D gene: -; V gene: TRBV5-1
CDR3 DNA: TGTGCCAGCAGACCTCCGGGACAGGGGAGTTGGGGCACTGAAGCTTTCTTT; CDR3 protein: CASRPPGQGSWGTEAFF; J gene: TRBJ1-1; clone size: -; D gene: TRBD1; V gene: TRBV28
CDR3 DNA: TGTGCCAGCAGTTTTATCAGGGGTGGCAATGAGCAGTTCTTC; CDR3 protein: CASSFIRGGNEQFF; J gene: TRBJ2-1; clone size: -; D gene: -; V gene: TRBV27
CDR3 DNA: TGTGCCAGCAGCTCGAAGCGAAGACTAGCGGGAGTGGATACGCAGTATTTT; CDR3 protein: CASSSKRRLAGVDTQYF; J gene: TRBJ2-3; clone size: -; D gene: TRBD2; V gene: TRBV5-4
CDR3 DNA: TGTGCCAGCAGCGAAAACCCTCTTCTAGCGGGGGGCCTCAATGAGCAGTTCTTC; CDR3 protein: CASSENPLLAGGLNEQFF; J gene: TRBJ2-1; clone size: -; D gene: TRBD2; V gene: TRBV9
CDR3 DNA: TGCAGCGTTGGCAGGGATTCCTACGAGCAGTACTTC; CDR3 protein: CSVGRDSYEQYF; J gene: TRBJ2-7; clone size: -; D gene: -; V gene: TRBV29-1
CDR3 DNA: TGTGCCAGCAGTTACGCCCCTAAGACAGTCGGTAGAAACACCATATATTTT; CDR3 protein: CASSYAPKTVGRNTIYF; J gene: TRBJ1-3; clone size: -; D gene: -; V gene: TRBV6-7
CDR3 DNA: TGTGCCAGCAGGGAGACTAGCGGGGGGTCCCAGTACTTC; CDR3 protein: CASRETSGGSQYF; J gene: TRBJ2-5; clone size: -; D gene: TRBD2; V gene: TRBV6-5
CDR3 DNA: TGCAGCGCCAGGGACAGTAATGAAAAACTGTTTTTT; CDR3 protein: CSARDSNEKLFF; J gene: TRBJ1-4; clone size: -; D gene: TRBD1; V gene: TRBV29-1
CDR3 DNA: TGTGCCAGCAGCTTGACTCAAAACTATGGCTACACCTTC; CDR3 protein: CASSLTQNYGYTF; J gene: TRBJ1-2; clone size: -; D gene: -; V gene: TRBV7-3
CDR3 DNA: TGTGCCAGCAGCTTAAGGGGGCTGGAGGAGACCCAGTACTTC; CDR3 protein: CASSLRGLEETQYF; J gene: TRBJ2-5; clone size: -; D gene: TRBD1; V gene: TRBV7-2
CDR3 DNA: TGTGCCAGCAGTTTTAGGGGCAGGGAAGATGAAAAACTGTTTTTT; CDR3 protein: CASSFRGREDEKLFF; J gene: TRBJ1-4; clone size: few; D gene: -; V gene: TRBV27
CDR3 DNA: TGTGCCAGCAGCAGGGGGCTCGACAGACCCAATGAGCAGTTCTTC; CDR3 protein: CASSRGLDRPNEQFF; J gene: TRBJ2-1; clone size: -; D gene: TRBD1; V gene: TRBV7-2
CDR3 DNA: TGTGCCAGCACAGACGGGGGACCGGTCGAGCAGTACTTC; CDR3 protein: CASTDGGPVEQYF; J gene: TRBJ2-7; clone size: few; D gene: -; V gene: TRBV28
CDR3 DNA: TGCGCCAGCAGCCTCCTTCGGGACAGTGAAAAACTGTTTTTT; CDR3 protein: CASSLLRDSEKLFF; J gene: TRBJ1-4; clone size: -; D gene: TRBD1; V gene: TRBV4-1
CDR3 DNA: TGTGCCACCAGCAGAGTAGGTGGGTCGGGCAATGAGCAGTTCTTC; CDR3 protein: CATSRVGGSGNEQFF; J gene: TRBJ2-1; clone size: -; D gene: -; V gene: TRBV15
CDR3 DNA: TGCGCCAGCAGCTTGGGTGACTCCAACACAGATACGCAGTATTTT; CDR3 protein: CASSLGDSNTDTQYF; J gene: TRBJ2-3; clone size: -; D gene: -; V gene: TRBV5-1
CDR3 DNA: TGTGCCAGCAGTTTATGGCAGGACACAGATACGCAGTATTTT; CDR3 protein: CASSLWQDTDTQYF; J gene: TRBJ2-3; clone size: -; D gene: -; V gene: TRBV27